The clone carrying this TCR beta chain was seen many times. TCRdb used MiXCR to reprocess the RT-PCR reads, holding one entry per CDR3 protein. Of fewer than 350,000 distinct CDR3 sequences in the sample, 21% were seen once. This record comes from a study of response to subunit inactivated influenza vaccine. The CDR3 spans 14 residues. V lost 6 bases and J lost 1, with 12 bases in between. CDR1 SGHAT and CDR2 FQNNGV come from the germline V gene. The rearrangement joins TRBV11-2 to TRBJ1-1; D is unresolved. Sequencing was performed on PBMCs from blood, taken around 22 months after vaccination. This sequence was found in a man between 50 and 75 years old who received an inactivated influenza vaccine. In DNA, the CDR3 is TGTGCCAGCAGGCCCGGTGAAGGGAACACTGAAGCTTTCTTT. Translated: CASRPGEGNTEAFF.